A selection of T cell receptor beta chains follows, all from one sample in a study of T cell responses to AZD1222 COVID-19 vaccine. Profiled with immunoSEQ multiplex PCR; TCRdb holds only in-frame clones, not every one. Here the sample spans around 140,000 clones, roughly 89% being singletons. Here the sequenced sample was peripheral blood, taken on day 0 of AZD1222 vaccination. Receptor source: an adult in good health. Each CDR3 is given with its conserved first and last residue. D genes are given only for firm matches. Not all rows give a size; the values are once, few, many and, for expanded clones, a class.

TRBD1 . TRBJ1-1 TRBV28 TGTGCCAGCAGTTTATTGAGGGGACAGGGGGCTTACTTCTCAAAAAGGGAAGCTTTCTTT CASSLLRGQGAYFSKREAFF
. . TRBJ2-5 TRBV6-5 TGTGCCAGCAGTTACTCCCGGCTCCAAGAGACCCAGTACTTC CASSYSRLQETQYF
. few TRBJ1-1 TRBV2 TGTGCCAGCAGTGAATTGCCCGGGGGAAACACTGAAGCTTTCTTT CASSELPGGNTEAFF
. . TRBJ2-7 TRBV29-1 TGCAGCGTTGAAGCTTTGGCTAGGAGAGGTTACGAGCAGTACTTC CSVEALARRGYEQYF
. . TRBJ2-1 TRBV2 TGTGCCAGCAGTGGGACTTTCGCCTACAATGAGCAGTTCTTC CASSGTFAYNEQFF
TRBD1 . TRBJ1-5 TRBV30 TGTGCCTGGAGTGAGAGGCAGGGGGCTTTTAGCAATCAGCCCCAGCATTTT CAWSERQGAFSNQPQHF
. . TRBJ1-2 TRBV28 TGTGCCAGCAGAGGTGGGGCCGGCGGCTACACCTTC CASRGGAGGYTF
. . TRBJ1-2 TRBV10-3 TGTGCCATCAGTGAGAAGGGTAACTATGGCTACACCTTC CAISEKGNYGYTF
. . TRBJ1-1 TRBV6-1 TGTGCCAGCAGTGACATAGGGGTGACAGTAGCTGAAGCTTTCTTT CASSDIGVTVAEAFF
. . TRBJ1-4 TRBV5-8 TGTGCCAGCAGCCGCATCCGGACGGCAACTAATGAAAAACTGTTTTTT CASSRIRTATNEKLFF
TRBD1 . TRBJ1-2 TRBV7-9 TGTGCCAGCAGCCCGCGGACAGGTCGCAATGGCTACACCTTC CASSPRTGRNGYTF
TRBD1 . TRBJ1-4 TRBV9 TGTGCCAGCAGCGGGACCGACAGGGAGAATGAAAAACTGTTTTTT CASSGTDRENEKLFF
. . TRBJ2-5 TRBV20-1 TGCAGTGCTAGTTATGAAGAGACCCAGTACTTC CSASYEETQYF
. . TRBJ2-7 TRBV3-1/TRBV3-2 TGTGCCAGCAGCCAACGGGCCCTAGCTAACGAGCAGTACTTC CASSQRALANEQYF
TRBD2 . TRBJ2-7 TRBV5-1 TGCGCCAGCAGCGTCTCCGGGACTAGCGGATACGAGCAGTACTTC CASSVSGTSGYEQYF
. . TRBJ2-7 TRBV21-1 TGTGCCAGCATCGGCGAGCAGTACTTC CASIGEQYF
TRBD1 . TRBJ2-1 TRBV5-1 TGCGCCAGCAGCAACGGACAGGGCACCTACAATGAGCAGTTCTTC CASSNGQGTYNEQFF
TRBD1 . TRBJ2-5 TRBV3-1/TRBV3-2 TGTGCCAGCAGCCAACAGGGGGCAAACCCGTACTTC CASSQQGANPYF
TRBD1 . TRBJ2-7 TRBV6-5 TGTGCCAGTGCAAGGGGACAGGGTTACGAGCAGTACTTC CASARGQGYEQYF
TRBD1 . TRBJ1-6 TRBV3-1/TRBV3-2 TGTGCCAGCAGCCTCGGACAGGGTAATTCACCCCTCCACTTT CASSLGQGNSPLHF
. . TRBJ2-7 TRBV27 TGTGCCAGCAGTTTTTATAATAGAGTCGACGAGCAGTACTTC CASSFYNRVDEQYF
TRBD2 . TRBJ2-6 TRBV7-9 TGTGCCAGCAGCTCCGGACTAGCGGCTTCCTCTGGGGCCAACGTCCTGACTTTC CASSSGLAASSGANVLTF
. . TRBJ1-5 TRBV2 TGTGCCAGCATTCGGGGGGAGCATCAGCCCCAGCATTTT CASIRGEHQPQHF
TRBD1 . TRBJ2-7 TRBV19 TGTGCCAGTAGTTGGACAGGGGGCGGCTACGAGCAGTACTTC CASSWTGGGYEQYF
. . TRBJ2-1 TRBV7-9 TGTGCCAGCAGCTTAGGTGGGACCGCCTACAATGAGCAGTTCTTC CASSLGGTAYNEQFF
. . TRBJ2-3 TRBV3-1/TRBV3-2 TGTGCCAGCAGCCAAGTGAGCGGGAGCACAGATACGCAGTATTTT CASSQVSGSTDTQYF
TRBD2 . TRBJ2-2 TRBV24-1 TGTGCCACCAGTGAGTGGAGCGGGAGGGCCGGGGAGCTGTTTTTT CATSEWSGRAGELFF
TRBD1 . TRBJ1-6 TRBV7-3 TGTGCCAGCAGCTTGCGACGGGACAGGGGGATTTGGGCCTATAATTCACCCCTCCACTTT CASSLRRDRGIWAYNSPLHF
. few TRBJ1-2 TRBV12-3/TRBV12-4 TGTGCCAGCAGCTCTTGGGTGTCCTATGGCTACACCTTC CASSSWVSYGYTF
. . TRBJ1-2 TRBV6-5 TGTGCCAGCAGTTACGGGGCTTCTAACTATGGCTACACCTTC CASSYGASNYGYTF
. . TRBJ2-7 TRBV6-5 TGTGCCAGCAGTTACTCGGCTAGCAACTACGAGCAGTACTTC CASSYSASNYEQYF
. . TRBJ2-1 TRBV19 TGTGCCACAGGGGCTCCGTGGGACAATGAGCAGTTCTTC CATGAPWDNEQFF